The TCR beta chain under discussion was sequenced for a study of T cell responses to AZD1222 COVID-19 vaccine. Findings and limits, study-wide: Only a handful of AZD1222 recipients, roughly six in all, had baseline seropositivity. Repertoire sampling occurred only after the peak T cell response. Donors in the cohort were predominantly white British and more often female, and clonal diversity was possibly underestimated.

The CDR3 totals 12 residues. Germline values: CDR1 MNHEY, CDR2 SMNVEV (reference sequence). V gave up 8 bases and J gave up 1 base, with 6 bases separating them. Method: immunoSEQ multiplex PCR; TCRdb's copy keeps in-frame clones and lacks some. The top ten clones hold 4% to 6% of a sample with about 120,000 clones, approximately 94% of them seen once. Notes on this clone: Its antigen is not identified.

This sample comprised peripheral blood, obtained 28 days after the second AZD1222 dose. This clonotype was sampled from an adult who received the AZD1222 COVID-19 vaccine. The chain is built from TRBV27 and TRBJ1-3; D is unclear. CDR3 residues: CASRSSGNTIYF. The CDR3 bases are TGTGCCAGCCGGTCGTCTGGAAACACCATATATTTT.